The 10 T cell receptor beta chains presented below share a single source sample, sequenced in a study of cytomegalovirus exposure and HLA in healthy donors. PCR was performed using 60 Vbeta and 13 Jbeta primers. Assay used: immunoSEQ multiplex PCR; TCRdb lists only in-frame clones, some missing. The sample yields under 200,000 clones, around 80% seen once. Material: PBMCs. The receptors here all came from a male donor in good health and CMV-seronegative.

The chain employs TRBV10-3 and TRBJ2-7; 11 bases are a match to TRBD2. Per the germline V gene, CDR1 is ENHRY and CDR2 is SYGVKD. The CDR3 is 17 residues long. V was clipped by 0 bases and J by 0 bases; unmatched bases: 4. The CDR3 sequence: CAISESTLAGDSYEQYF. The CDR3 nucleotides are TGTGCCATCAGTGAGTCTACACTAGCGGGGGACTCCTACGAGCAGTACTTC.

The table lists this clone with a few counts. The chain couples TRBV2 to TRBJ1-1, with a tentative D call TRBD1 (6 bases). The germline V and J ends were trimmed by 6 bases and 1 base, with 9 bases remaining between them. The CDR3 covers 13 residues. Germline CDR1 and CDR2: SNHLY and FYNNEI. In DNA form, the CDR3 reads TGTGCCAGCAGCATGACAGGGAACACTGAAGCTTTCTTT. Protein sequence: CASSMTGNTEAFF.

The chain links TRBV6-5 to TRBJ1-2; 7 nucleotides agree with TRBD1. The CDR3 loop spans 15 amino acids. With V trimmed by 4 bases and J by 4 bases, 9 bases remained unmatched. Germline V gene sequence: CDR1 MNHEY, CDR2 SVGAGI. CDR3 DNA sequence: TGTGCCAGCAGTTTCATACAGGGGCCCTCCTATGGCTACACCTTC. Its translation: CASSFIQGPSYGYTF.

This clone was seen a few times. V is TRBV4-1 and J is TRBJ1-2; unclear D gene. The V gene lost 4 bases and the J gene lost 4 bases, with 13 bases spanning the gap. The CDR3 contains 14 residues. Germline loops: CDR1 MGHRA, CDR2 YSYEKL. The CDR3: CASSPRKLGYGYTF. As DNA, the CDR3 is TGCGCCAGCAGCCCTCGGAAGCTAGGCTATGGCTACACCTTC.

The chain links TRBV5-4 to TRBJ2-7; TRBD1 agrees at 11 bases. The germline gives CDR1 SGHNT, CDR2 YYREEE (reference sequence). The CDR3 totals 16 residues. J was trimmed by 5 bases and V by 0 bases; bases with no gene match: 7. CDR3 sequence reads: CASSLGMDRGRHEQYF. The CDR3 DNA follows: TGTGCCAGCAGCTTGGGGATGGACAGGGGGCGCCACGAGCAGTACTTC.

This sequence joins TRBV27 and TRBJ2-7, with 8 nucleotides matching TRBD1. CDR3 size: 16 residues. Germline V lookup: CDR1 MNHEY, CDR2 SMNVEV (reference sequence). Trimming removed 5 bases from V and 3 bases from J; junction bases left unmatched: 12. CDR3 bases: TGTGCCAGCAGTCGACTCCAGGGGGCCCAGCACTACGAGCAGTACTTC. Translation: CASSRLQGAQHYEQYF.

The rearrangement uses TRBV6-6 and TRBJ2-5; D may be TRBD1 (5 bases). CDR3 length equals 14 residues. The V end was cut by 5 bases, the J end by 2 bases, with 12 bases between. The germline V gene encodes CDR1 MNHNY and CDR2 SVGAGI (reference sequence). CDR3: CASSRQGEQETQYF. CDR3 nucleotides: TGTGCCAGCAGTAGGCAGGGTGAACAAGAGACCCAGTACTTC.

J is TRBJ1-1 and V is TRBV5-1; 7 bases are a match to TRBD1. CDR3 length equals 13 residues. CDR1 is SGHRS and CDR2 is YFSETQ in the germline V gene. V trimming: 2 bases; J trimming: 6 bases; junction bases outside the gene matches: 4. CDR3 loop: CASSFGQEAEAFF. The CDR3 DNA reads TGCGCCAGCAGCTTTGGACAGGAAGCTGAAGCTTTCTTT. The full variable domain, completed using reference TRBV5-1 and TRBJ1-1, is KAGVTQTPRYLIKTRGQQVTLSCSPISGHRSVSWYQQTPGQGLQFLFEYFSETQRNKGNFPGRFSGRQFSNSRSEMNVSTLELGDSALYLCASSFGQEAEAFFGQGTRLTVV.

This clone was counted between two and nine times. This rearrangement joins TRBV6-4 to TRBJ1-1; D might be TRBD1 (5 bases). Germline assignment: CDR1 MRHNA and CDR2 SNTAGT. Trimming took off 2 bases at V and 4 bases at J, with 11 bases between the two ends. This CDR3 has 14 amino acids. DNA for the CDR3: TGTGCCAGCAGTGACACCATCGGGGGCACTGAAGCTTTCTTT. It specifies CASSDTIGGTEAFF.

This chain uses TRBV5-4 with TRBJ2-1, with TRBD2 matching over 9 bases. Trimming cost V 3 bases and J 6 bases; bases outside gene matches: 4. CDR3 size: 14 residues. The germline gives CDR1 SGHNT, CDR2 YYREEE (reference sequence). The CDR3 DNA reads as TGTGCCAGCAGCTCGGTGACTAGCGGCAATGAGCAGTTCTTC. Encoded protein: CASSSVTSGNEQFF.